This T cell receptor beta chain was identified during a study of response to subunit inactivated influenza vaccine (dated by TCRdb to 2017 to 2018). Describing the broader study: Deep quantitative T cell receptor repertoire profiling was used in the study to track responses to a trivalent subunit inactivated influenza vaccine.

The paper's findings and limits, for the study overall: According to the authors, only a limited number of new T cells may be recruited by each seasonal influenza vaccination.

Libraries were prepared through RT-PCR. Sequencing instrument: Illumina HiSeq 2500. The public sequencing data were trimmed at Q25 with fastp and processed into clonotypes with MiXCR by TCRdb, which kept only in-frame beta chains. CDR3 protein sequences are deduplicated, and each keeps its most common genes and DNA. In this sample the table shows a few hundred thousand distinct CDR3 sequences, roughly 15% of which occur a single time. Over 8.5% of the sample goes to the ten largest clones. CDR1 and CDR2 (DFQATT, SNEGSKA) derive from the germline V gene (reference sequence). The CDR3 sequence holds 14 residues, the cysteine and phenylalanine included. The retained sequence is limited to the CDR3, 42 bases, with the frame set at the first base. V loses 3 bases at its end and J loses 8 bases; junction bases beyond the gene matches: 6. The sample holds many counts of this clonotype. Its antigen is not yet known. The input lacks base qualities; no much larger clone sits a single base away.

The clonotype was recovered from a man aged 50-59 years who received an inactivated influenza vaccine. Donor details come from another sample of the same person, matched by shared clones. The V and J genes are TRBV20-1 and TRBJ2-1, with 11 bases matching TRBD2. Sample: PBMCs from blood, taken roughly 13 days after vaccination. The nucleotides read TGCAGTGCTAGCACCACTAGCGGGAGTCATGAGCAGTTCTTC. Its protein is CSASTTSGSHEQFF.